The following is a T cell receptor (beta chain) sequence with its context. Its antigen is still unknown. Per-base quality was not reported, and no clone a single base away is much larger than it. This entry comes from a study of human T cells and chemical hapten exposure (dated by TCRdb to 2020 to 2023). Broadly, across the study: For sensitization, 2% DPC in acetone was applied to a 2 cm by 2 cm area of upper inner arm skin. Patch testing was done on the upper back using Finn chambers containing 0.01% DPC, and results were scored after 6 days according to International Contact Dermatitis Research Group standards. About 27 alopecia patients gave blood for TCR sequencing at one to four time points (pre-sensitization, 2, 6 and 24 weeks). Throughout the approximately 24-week study period, patients were also given weekly therapeutic DPC doses on the scalp. Libraries were pooled for sequencing, and variation in per-sample TCR yields was attributed mainly to small differences in library volumes within the pool. In alopecia patients, the study followed how the peripheral blood TCR repertoire changed in vivo over primary and secondary sensitization to diphenylcyclopropenone (DPC), a hapten. Blood samples were taken from patients before sensitization (week 0) and at 2, 6 and about 24 weeks after DPC sensitization. Most of the patients in the cohort were female, and the cohort covered alopecia areata with under or over 50% scalp involvement, alopecia totalis and alopecia universalis. Points the paper makes about the study in general: Repeated subsampling changed both the strength of the expansion versus patch-test correlation and the threshold at which the correlation became significant. Compared with pre-sensitization or healthy control sets, expanded TCRs formed significantly more large CDR3 similarity clusters, which is consistent with antigen-driven responses. Because all patients had alopecia, a presumed autoimmune disease, the immune response of the patients might differ from that of healthy individuals. DPC sensitization did not change the number of TCRs with a frequency above 1 in 1000, and there was no evidence of changes in global repertoire structure. Patch test score was positively correlated with the number of PT1 expanded TCRs, with significance at thresholds 8, 16 and 32 but not at 4.

V was cut back by 5 bases and J by 7 bases, leaving a gap of 14 bases between them. The CDR3 spans 14 residues, from the cysteine through the phenylalanine. This entry keeps only the CDR3 DNA: 42 bases, framed from base 1. Sequences SNHLY (CDR1) and FYNNEI (CDR2) are obtained from the germline V gene. The time point label, as the study defines it: patch test 3, about 24 weeks after DPC sensitization. This sample's treatment or condition label indicates: therapeutic diphenylcyclopropenone sensitization with weekly scalp DPC. At each patch-test visit, blood was drawn before the patch test was applied. Patients were considered eligible if aged 18 to 70, diagnosed with alopecia and deemed suitable for DPC therapy, and patients were excluded if pregnant. Unfractionated whole blood was collected in Tempus Blood RNA tubes, and total RNA was extracted from that blood. The library was generated by RACE. The instrument given in TCRdb is NextSeq 500. During library preparation, unique molecular identifiers were attached to individual cDNA molecules so that TCRs could be counted quantitatively and reproducibly. Both TCR alpha and TCR beta chains were sequenced from each blood RNA sample. Processing in the source paper ran as follows. Samples had a median of roughly 98,000 TCRs, with a range from 23,224 to 690,600. V, J and CDR3 annotation of the TCR reads was carried out using the Decombinator software suite. For PS versus PT1 abundance plots, all samples were subsampled to the same number of TCRs (28,000). Expanded TCRs were defined as absent before sensitization and observed at least eight times at the 2-week time point. Using fastp at Q25 and MiXCR, TCRdb reprocessed the public reads and kept productive beta chains. Each record represents a unique CDR3 protein, reported with the most common genes and DNA among its rows. TCRdb's processing, not the authors', yielded these V and J calls. Recorded for this sample are around 200,000 distinct CDR3 sequences; approximately 26% of them occurred a single time. The ten largest account for roughly 2.3% of the sample.

The chain uses TRBV2 and TRBJ2-2, and TRBD1 may be the D gene, going by 6 matching bases. The sample here was whole blood, taken in connection with sensitization to the hapten diphenylcyclopropenone (DPC). This clonotype originated in a woman between 40 and 50 years old with alopecia areata. Some clones in this sample may be carry-over from other donors' samples. CDR3 protein: CASSLRDIVGELFF. The nucleotide sequence is given as TGTGCCAGCAGTCTCCGGGACATCGTCGGGGAGCTGTTTTTT.